These 30 T cell receptor beta chains share one sample of origin, sequenced in a study of siplizumab effects on memory and regulatory T cells. The table came from immunoSEQ multiplex PCR; TCRdb's copy has only in-frame clones and leaves some out. The sample contains 90,000 to 110,000 clones, 92% of which appear only once. Source material: Tregs sorted from blood. The source of these receptors is a human donor in good health.

The gene calls are TRBV7-2 and TRBJ2-3; TRBD2 matches at 7 bases. The trim removed 4 bases at V and 2 bases at J, leaving 6 bases unmatched. Germline values: CDR1 SGHTA, CDR2 FQGNSA. The length of the CDR3 is 15 residues. The CDR3 here is CASSSQRGSTDTQYF. DNA for the CDR3: TGTGCCAGCAGCTCCCAGCGGGGATCCACAGATACGCAGTATTTT.

The chain recombines TRBV9 with TRBJ2-7; D could derive from TRBD1 or TRBD2 (5 bases each). The CDR3 is made up of 11 amino acids. From germline, CDR1 is SGDLS and CDR2 YYNGEE. The V gene lost 7 bases and the J gene lost 5 bases, with 10 bases spanning the gap. CDR3 region: CASARDHEQYF. DNA of the CDR3: TGTGCCAGCGCCAGGGACCACGAGCAGTACTTC.

This chain connects TRBV5-1 to TRBJ1-3; D gene unclear. This CDR3 contains 15 residues. CDR1 is SGHRS, CDR2 YFSETQ, per germline. V was cut by 0 bases and J by 0 bases, with 7 bases left in between. The CDR3 here is CASSLGRPSGNTIYF. DNA for the CDR3: TGCGCCAGCAGCTTGGGACGGCCCTCTGGAAACACCATATATTTT.

The V and J genes are TRBV7-8 and TRBJ1-1, with TRBD1 as a possible D gene (6 bases). The germline V gene has CDR1 SGHVS and CDR2 FQNEAQ. CDR3 size: 16 residues. The V end lost 3 bases, the J end lost 5 bases, and 19 bases lay between the germline ends. The CDR3 coding sequence is TGTGCCAGCAGCTTGGGGGCCGACGGCTTGGGGACTGAAGCTTTCTTT. This gives the protein CASSLGADGLGTEAFF.

The chain combines TRBV23-1 with TRBJ2-1; unclear D gene. TRBV23-1 is classed as an ORF, of uncertain function. The CDR3 sequence is 12 residues long. Trimming shortened V by 10 bases and J by 15 bases, and 22 bases separated the two germline ends. In DNA form, the CDR3 reads TGCGCCACCAGAACAGCCAACTTTAAGCGGTTCTTC. It encodes CATRTANFKRFF.

This clone was observed a single time. The CDR3 spells CASSLAGGPDTEAFF. In DNA, the CDR3 is TGTGCCAGCAGTTTGGCTGGGGGGCCGGACACTGAAGCTTTCTTT. V gene TRBV6-5 combines with J gene TRBJ1-1; weak D call: TRBD1 (6 bases). V lost 4 bases and J lost 3, with 15 bases in between. CDR3 length: 15 amino acids. CDR1 MNHEY and CDR2 SVGAGI come from the germline V gene.

The chain employs TRBV2 and TRBJ2-5; a weak D match, TRBD2 (5 bases). This CDR3 region has 13 residues. Trimming left V 4 bases short and J 4 bases short, with 10 bases between. CDR1 SNHLY and CDR2 FYNNEI come from the germline V gene. The DNA for the CDR3 is TGTGCCAGCAGTGGGACCAGCGGAGAGACCCAGTACTTC. This translates into CASSGTSGETQYF.

The gene calls are TRBV7-9 and TRBJ2-7; D is possibly TRBD1 (6 bases). Germline V gene sequence: CDR1 SEHNR, CDR2 FQNEAQ (reference sequence). V lost 0 bases and J 3 bases, leaving 9 bases between the germline ends. The CDR3 consists of 14 residues. The CDR3 region is CASSLASGVYEQYF. The CDR3 bases are TGTGCCAGCAGCTTAGCTTCAGGGGTCTACGAGCAGTACTTC.

The J gene is TRBJ1-3, the V gene TRBV19; D unresolved. Trimming stripped 3 bases from V and 0 bases from J, with 12 bases between. The CDR3 covers 16 residues. Germline CDR1 LNHDA, CDR2 SQIVND (reference sequence). Here the CDR3 reads CASSILAASSGNTIYF. CDR3 DNA: TGTGCCAGTAGTATTCTCGCCGCCTCCTCTGGAAACACCATATATTTT.

This chain links TRBV2 with TRBJ2-5; the match to TRBD1 covers 7 bases. This CDR3 is 13 amino acids long. V shed 9 bases and J 7 bases; nucleotides not matched to a gene: 11. Germline lookup yields CDR1 SNHLY and CDR2 FYNNEI. The CDR3 DNA is TGTGCCAGTGGGGGACAGCGTATGGGGACCCAGTACTTC. Translation: CASGGQRMGTQYF. Full variable domain (missing parts from reference TRBV2 and TRBJ2-5): EPEVTQTPSHQVTQMGQEVILRCVPISNHLYFYWYRQILGQKVEFLVSFYNNEISEKSEIFDDQFSVERPDGSNFTLKIRSTKLEDSAMYFCASGGQRMGTQYFGPGTRLLVL.

This chain connects TRBV27 to TRBJ1-4; D call uncertain. The CDR3 has 12 amino acids. The germline V and J ends were trimmed by 5 bases and 7 bases, with 8 bases remaining between them. Per germline, CDR1 MNHEY and CDR2 SMNVEV (reference sequence). This CDR3 reads CASSPKGEKLFF. The DNA for the CDR3 is TGTGCCAGCAGTCCCAAGGGTGAAAAACTGTTTTTT. The whole variable domain, remainder taken from reference TRBV27 and TRBJ1-4, is EAQVTQNPRYLITVTGKKLTVTCSQNMNHEYMSWYRQDPGLGLRQIYYSMNVEVTDKGDVPEGYKVSRKEKRNFPLILESPSPNQTSLYFCASSPKGEKLFFGSGTQLSVL.

The chain uses TRBV12-5 and TRBJ2-7; D ambiguous. V shed 1 base and J shed 2 bases, with 6 bases lying between them. CDR3 length: 13 residues. Germline values: CDR1 LGHNT, CDR2 FRNRAP. In DNA form, the CDR3 reads TGTGCTAGTGGTTTGGGCGACCCCTACGAGCAGTACTTC. Translated: CASGLGDPYEQYF. Supplemented by reference TRBV12-5 and TRBJ2-7, the full variable domain reads DARVTQTPRHKVTEMGQEVTMRCQPILGHNTVFWYRQTMMQGLELLAYFRNRAPLDDSGMPKDRFSAEMPDATLATLKIQPSEPRDSAVYFCASGLGDPYEQYFGPGTRLTVT.

The chain recombines TRBV19 with TRBJ2-1; 8 bases map to TRBD1. CDR1 is LNHDA and CDR2 is SQIVND in the germline V gene (reference sequence). With 5 bases clipped from V and 5 bases from J, the junction kept 5 bases outside the gene matches. This CDR3 has 14 residues. CDR3 in DNA: TGTGCCAGTAGTCCGCAGGACAGGGACAATGAGCAGTTCTTC. As protein: CASSPQDRDNEQFF.

The chain carries TRBV5-1 and TRBJ2-3; 15 positions match TRBD2. The germline CDR1 and CDR2 sequences are SGHRS and YFSETQ. The CDR3 runs 15 residues. The V and J ends lost 2 bases and 6 bases, in that order; junction bases with no gene match: 1. CDR3: CASSLGLAGGDTQYF. The CDR3 nucleotides read TGCGCCAGCAGCTTAGGACTAGCGGGAGGGGATACGCAGTATTTT.

This chain links TRBV5-1 with TRBJ2-7; 7 bases are a match to TRBD1. Germline CDR1 SGHRS, CDR2 YFSETQ. The CDR3 contains 16 residues. Unmatched junction bases numbered 14, after V lost 4 bases and J lost 4 bases. The CDR3 coding sequence is TGCGCCAGCAGCAGAGGGAATCGGGCAGGGGGTTACGAGCAGTACTTC. Protein sequence: CASSRGNRAGGYEQYF. Complete variable domain (other parts from reference TRBV5-1 and TRBJ2-7): KAGVTQTPRYLIKTRGQQVTLSCSPISGHRSVSWYQQTPGQGLQFLFEYFSETQRNKGNFPGRFSGRQFSNSRSEMNVSTLELGDSALYLCASSRGNRAGGYEQYFGPGTRLTVT.

V is TRBV19 and J is TRBJ2-1; D perhaps matches TRBD2 (5 bases). CDR1 and CDR2 from the germline V gene are LNHDA and SQIVND (reference sequence). V lost 3 bases and J 9 bases, leaving 12 bases between the germline ends. The CDR3 sequence is 13 residues long. The DNA for the CDR3 is TGTGCCAGTAGTATCCACCCGGCGGGTGAGCAGTTCTTC. It specifies CASSIHPAGEQFF.

The rearrangement links TRBV5-5 to TRBJ2-1, with D possibly matching TRBD1 (6 bases). CDR3 size: 14 residues. Trimming left V 1 base short and J 9 bases short, with 14 bases between. Per the germline V gene, CDR1 is SGHKS and CDR2 is YYEKEE (reference sequence). The CDR3: CASSLPRGTSEQFF. Here the CDR3 DNA reads TGTGCCAGCAGCTTGCCGAGGGGGACAAGTGAGCAGTTCTTC.

The rearrangement joins TRBV5-1 to TRBJ2-2, with 8 bases matching TRBD2. CDR3 length: 16 residues. Germline V CDR1 and CDR2: SGHRS, YFSETQ. The V and J ends lost 4 bases and 5 bases, in that order; junction bases with no gene match: 10. For the CDR3, the DNA is TGCGCCAGCAGCCGGAACCCGGGACTAGGGACCGGGGAGCTGTTTTTT. Residues: CASSRNPGLGTGELFF. Full variable domain (remainder filled in from reference TRBV5-1 and TRBJ2-2): KAGVTQTPRYLIKTRGQQVTLSCSPISGHRSVSWYQQTPGQGLQFLFEYFSETQRNKGNFPGRFSGRQFSNSRSEMNVSTLELGDSALYLCASSRNPGLGTGELFFGEGSRLTVL.

The chain has TRBV30 and TRBJ2-4; no firm D call. CDR1 is GTSNPN and CDR2 is SVGIG in the germline V gene (reference sequence). V dropped 0 bases and J dropped 5 bases, with 8 bases sitting between them. The CDR3 loop spans 13 amino acids. CDR3 protein: CAWSVDNENIQYF. CDR3 sequence (DNA): TGTGCCTGGAGTGTAGATAACGAAAACATTCAGTACTTC.

This chain joins TRBV7-9 and TRBJ2-7, with 8 positions matching TRBD2. J was trimmed by 0 bases and V by 1 base; bases with no gene match: 8. Looked up from germline, CDR1 is SEHNR and CDR2 is FQNEAQ (reference sequence). The CDR3 is 17 residues long. The CDR3 spells CASSLGRASGSSYEQYF. In nucleotides, the CDR3 is TGTGCCAGCAGCTTAGGGAGGGCCAGCGGGAGCTCCTACGAGCAGTACTTC.

V gene TRBV7-2 combines with J gene TRBJ2-5, with D perhaps matching TRBD2 (7 bases). Per germline, CDR1 SGHTA and CDR2 FQGNSA. There are 14 residues in the CDR3. The V and J ends lost 8 bases and 6 bases respectively, with 19 bases between them. The CDR3 loop is CASQVGGAGKTQYF. CDR3 DNA sequence: TGTGCCAGCCAAGTGGGGGGGGCCGGGAAGACCCAGTACTTC.

V usage is TRBV6-5 and J usage is TRBJ1-2; D is possibly TRBD1 (5 bases). This CDR3 spans 12 amino acids. The germline V gene encodes CDR1 MNHEY and CDR2 SVGAGI. The ends were cut back, 8 bases at V and 4 bases at J, with 11 bases in the middle. The CDR3 reads CASFDSIYGYTF. The CDR3 coding sequence is TGTGCCAGCTTTGACAGTATCTATGGCTACACCTTC.

This clone was observed once. The chain couples TRBV21-1 to TRBJ1-1; TRBD1 is the table's D call and was not checked against the DNA. TRBV21-1 is a listed pseudogene. There are 17 residues in the CDR3. This chain's CDR3 is CASSRPLNLTGVTEAFF. The CDR3 DNA reads as TGTGCCAGCAGCAGGCCGCTAAATTTGACAGGGGTCACTGAAGCTTTCTTT.

This chain joins TRBV18 and TRBJ1-4, with 10 positions matching TRBD1. The germline V gene has CDR1 KGHSH and CDR2 LQKENI. The junction had 7 bases not matched to a gene; V was cut back by 5 bases and J by 7 bases. This CDR3 is built from 15 residues. CDR3 sequence: CASSSMTGGGEKLFF. For the CDR3, the DNA is TGTGCCAGCTCATCTATGACAGGGGGCGGTGAAAAACTGTTTTTT.

The rearrangement joins TRBV7-9 to TRBJ2-5, with TRBD1 identical over 7 bases. Germline-derived CDR1 and CDR2 are SEHNR and FQNEAQ (reference sequence). The CDR3 runs 13 residues. Trimming cost V 8 bases and J 4 bases; bases outside gene matches: 7. Here the CDR3 DNA reads TGTGCCAGCTCTCTTTCAGGGGGAGAGACCCAGTACTTC. Translating it yields CASSLSGGETQYF.

This clone was recorded only once. The CDR3 sequence is CASSDRGRGRLGTQYF. The CDR3 nucleotides are TGCGCCAGCAGTGATCGGGGCAGGGGGCGACTTGGTACGCAGTATTTT. The V gene is TRBV10-1, the J gene TRBJ2-3; 8 bases line up with TRBD1. From germline, CDR1 is WNHNN and CDR2 SYGVQD (reference sequence). CDR3 length: 16 amino acids. The V and J ends lost 3 bases and 8 bases, in that order; junction bases with no gene match: 13.

V is TRBV11-2 and J is TRBJ1-5; D is unclear. There are 13 residues in the CDR3. V was shortened by 4 bases and J by 4 bases, with 8 bases between the two germline ends. Germline assignment: CDR1 SGHAT and CDR2 FQNNGV. CDR3 region: CASSSQENQPQHF. CDR3 in DNA: TGTGCCAGCAGCTCTCAGGAGAATCAGCCCCAGCATTTT.

The chain couples TRBV4-2 to TRBJ1-4; 7 positions match TRBD1. Germline V gives CDR1 LGHNA, CDR2 YNFKEQ. The V segment lost 5 bases and the J segment 8 bases; nucleotides outside the gene matches: 8. CDR3 length: 14 residues. The CDR3 DNA follows: TGTGCCAGCAGCTATGAGACAGGGAGAGAAAAACTGTTTTTT. Its translation is CASSYETGREKLFF.

As regards this clone: The same CDR3 can be traced to other DNA sequences in this sample. CDR3 bases: TGTGCCAGCAGTGCCTTGAGCGGGGGGCGAGAGACCCAGTACTTC. Translation: CASSALSGGRETQYF. This chain connects TRBV25-1 to TRBJ2-5; 9 bases are a match to TRBD2. CDR1 and CDR2 (germline): MGHDK, SYGVNS. This CDR3 region has 15 residues. Trimming removed 4 bases from V and 4 bases from J; junction bases left unmatched: 7.

This chain connects TRBV19 to TRBJ2-1; possibly TRBD1 for D (5 bases). Deletions cut 8 bases from V and 2 bases from J, with 16 bases between. The V gene's germline CDR1 is LNHDA and CDR2 SQIVND (reference sequence). The length of the CDR3 is 15 residues. The DNA for the CDR3 is TGTGCCAGTCAAAGGGGTCACGGGCCCTACAATGAGCAGTTCTTC. Translated, it gives CASQRGHGPYNEQFF. The full variable domain, in which reference TRBV19 and TRBJ2-1 provide the parts outside the CDR3, is DGGITQSPKYLFRKEGQNVTLSCEQNLNHDAMYWYRQDPGQGLRLIYYSQIVNDFQKGDIAEGYSVSREKKESFPLTVTSAQKNPTAFYLCASQRGHGPYNEQFFGPGTRLTVL.